This record concerns one T cell receptor (beta chain) sequence. The antigen remains undetermined. Attachment of unique molecular identifiers to individual cDNA molecules was performed. One entry per CDR3 protein results from TCRdb running MiXCR on the 5' RACE reads. The sample consists of tens of thousands of distinct CDR3 sequences, around 6.5% of them appearing once. This entry comes from a study of early T cells in non-severe SARS-CoV-2 infection. Study-wide background: Bulk RNA taken from unsorted whole blood was sequenced, leaving chains unpaired. Regarding the study as a whole: Lookups in VDJdb leaned toward anti-spike CD8 responses and missed private and CD4 specificities.

This clonotype originated in an adult who was a healthcare worker with PCR-confirmed SARS-CoV-2 infection or an uninfected control (not recorded which). This sample comprised whole blood, obtained at baseline.

The CDR3 region has the DNA TGTGCCAGCAGCCGGGAACATACCTACAATGAGCAGTTCTTC. Amino acids: CASSREHTYNEQFF. The chain employs TRBV4-2 and TRBJ2-1; no firm D call. V lost 4 bases to trimming and J lost 2 bases, with 9 bases between them. This CDR3 is 14 amino acids long. Germline lookup yields CDR1 LGHNA and CDR2 YNFKEQ.